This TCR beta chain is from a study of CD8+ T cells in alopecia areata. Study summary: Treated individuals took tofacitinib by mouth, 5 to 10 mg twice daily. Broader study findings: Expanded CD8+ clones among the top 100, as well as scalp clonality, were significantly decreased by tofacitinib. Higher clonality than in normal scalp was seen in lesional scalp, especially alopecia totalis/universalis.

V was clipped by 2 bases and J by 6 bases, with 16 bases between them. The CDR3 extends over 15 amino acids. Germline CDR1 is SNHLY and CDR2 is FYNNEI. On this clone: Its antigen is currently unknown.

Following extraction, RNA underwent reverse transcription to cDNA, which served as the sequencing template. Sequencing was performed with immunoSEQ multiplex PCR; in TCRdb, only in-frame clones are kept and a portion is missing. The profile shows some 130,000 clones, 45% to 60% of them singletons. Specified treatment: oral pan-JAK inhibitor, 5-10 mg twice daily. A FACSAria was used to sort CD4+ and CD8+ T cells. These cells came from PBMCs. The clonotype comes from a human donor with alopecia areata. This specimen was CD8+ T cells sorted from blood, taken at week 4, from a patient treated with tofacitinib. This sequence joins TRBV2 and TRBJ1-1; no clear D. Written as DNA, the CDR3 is TGTGCCAGCAGTGAAATAATTGAGGGAAAGGCTGAAGCTTTCTTT. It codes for CASSEIIEGKAEAFF.